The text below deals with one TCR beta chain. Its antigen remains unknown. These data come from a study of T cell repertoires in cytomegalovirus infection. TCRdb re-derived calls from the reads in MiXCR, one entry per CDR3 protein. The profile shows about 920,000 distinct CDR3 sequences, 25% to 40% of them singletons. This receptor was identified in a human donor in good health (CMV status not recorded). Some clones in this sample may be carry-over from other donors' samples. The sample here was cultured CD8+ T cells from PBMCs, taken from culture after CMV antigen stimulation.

This chain's CDR3 is CATSDLRGHTGELFF. CDR3 bases: TGTGCCACCAGTGATCTGCGGGGCCACACCGGGGAGCTGTTTTTT. The rearrangement uses TRBV24-1 and TRBJ2-2; perhaps TRBD2 as D (6 bases). Trimming pared 3 bases from V and 3 bases from J, leaving 10 bases between. The CDR3 is made up of 15 amino acids. From germline, CDR1 is KGHDR and CDR2 SFDVKD.